This T cell receptor (beta chain) was retrieved from a study of shared clonotypes between healthy human individuals. Study-wide points: Only blood underwent sampling, and tissue repertoires likely differ.

Concerning this clone itself: Its antigen is as yet unknown.

Sequencing used immunoSEQ multiplex PCR; TCRdb keeps in-frame clones, though not all of them. The data contain over a million clones, more than 95% of them singletons. Trimming shortened V by 5 bases and J by 1 base, and 11 bases separated the two germline ends. The CDR3 contains 15 residues. The V gene's germline CDR1 is SGHAT and CDR2 FQNNGV. None of the donors, who were healthy HIV-negative adults, had recently had acute infections or vaccinations. Negatively enriched CD4+ T cells were divided by CD45RA into naive and memory. V usage is TRBV11-2 and J usage is TRBJ1-4, with D perhaps matching TRBD1 (5 bases). Sequenced: naive CD4+ T cells sorted from blood. Subset given: CD45RA+ positively selected. The receptor was isolated from a man between 25 and 39 years old in good health. The CDR3 loop is CASSPLGGTNEKLFF. DNA of the CDR3: TGTGCCAGCAGCCCCCTCGGGGGAACTAATGAAAAACTGTTTTTT. The entire variable domain, with the rest obtained from reference TRBV11-2 and TRBJ1-4, is as follows: EAGVAQSPRYKIIEKRQSVAFWCNPISGHATLYWYQQILGQGPKLLIQFQNNGVVDDSQLPKDRFSAERLKGVDSTLKIQPAKLEDSAVYLCASSPLGGTNEKLFFGSGTQLSVL.